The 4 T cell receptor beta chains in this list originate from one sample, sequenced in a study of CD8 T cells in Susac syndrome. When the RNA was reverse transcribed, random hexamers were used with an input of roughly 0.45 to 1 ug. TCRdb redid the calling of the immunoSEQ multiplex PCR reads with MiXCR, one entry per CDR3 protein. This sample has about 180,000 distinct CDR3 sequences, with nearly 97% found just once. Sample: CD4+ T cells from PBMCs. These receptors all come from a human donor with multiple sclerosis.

The CDR3 loop is CASSLGGHYEAFF. Written as DNA, the CDR3 is TGTGCCAGCAGCCTGGGGGGACACTATGAAGCTTTCTTT. The gene calls are TRBV7-9 and TRBJ1-1; a possible D gene is TRBD1 (6 bases). Trimming left V 5 bases short and J 7 bases short, with 14 bases between. The CDR3 covers 13 residues. Germline V gives CDR1 SEHNR, CDR2 FQNEAQ (reference sequence).

In DNA form, the CDR3 reads TGTGCCAGCAGCTTGGTGTTCTTGGGGGGAAATGAGCAGTTCTTC. The encoded protein is CASSLVFLGGNEQFF. The V call is TRBV5-6, the J call TRBJ2-1, with D possibly being TRBD2 (6 bases). Germline lookup yields CDR1 SGHDT and CDR2 YYEEEE. The CDR3 spans 15 residues. Trimming shortened V by 0 bases and J by 7 bases, and 14 bases separated the two germline ends.

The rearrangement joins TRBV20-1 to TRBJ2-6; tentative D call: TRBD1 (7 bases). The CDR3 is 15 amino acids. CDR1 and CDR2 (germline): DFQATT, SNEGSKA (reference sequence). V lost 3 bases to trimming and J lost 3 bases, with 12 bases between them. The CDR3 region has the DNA TGCAGTGCTAGGGAGGGGGCGCGTGGGGCCAACGTCCTGACTTTC. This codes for CSAREGARGANVLTF.

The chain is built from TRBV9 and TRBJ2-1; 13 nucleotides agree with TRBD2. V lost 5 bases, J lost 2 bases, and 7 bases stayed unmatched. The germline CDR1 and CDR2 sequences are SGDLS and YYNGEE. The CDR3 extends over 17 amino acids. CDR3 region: CASSPGLAGSTYNEQFF. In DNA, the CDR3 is TGTGCCAGCAGTCCGGGACTAGCGGGGTCGACCTACAATGAGCAGTTCTTC. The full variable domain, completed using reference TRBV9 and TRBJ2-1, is DSGVTQTPKHLITATGQRVTLRCSPRSGDLSVYWYQQSLDQGLQFLIQYYNGEERAKGNILERFSAQQFPDLHSELNLSSLELGDSALYFCASSPGLAGSTYNEQFFGPGTRLTVL.